This T cell receptor (beta chain) was identified in a study of blood T cell repertoires in COVID-19. Whole-study context: Researchers got acute and convalescent COVID-19 samples from the United States, Italy and Spain. PBMCs, B-cell-depleted T cells, or T cells provided the cDNA or gDNA that made up the material.

Trimming cost V 2 bases and J 2 bases, with 7 bases left between them. CDR1 and CDR2 from the germline V gene are SGHTA and FQGTGA. This CDR3 comprises 13 residues. In the source study's methods: For nucleated cells, counts were estimated from reference gene primer amplification. The assay was immunoSEQ multiplex PCR, and TCRdb's table has in-frame clones only and misses some. V and J calls and clone size are as listed in that table; D and trimming were resolved from the DNA. The table includes 150,000 to 200,000 clones, roughly 85% detected once. Sequencing was carried out using peripheral blood. This TCR derives from a man in his 60s with acute or convalescent COVID-19. V gene TRBV7-3 combines with J gene TRBJ2-7; D may be TRBD1 (5 bases). CDR3 nucleotide sequence: TGTGCCAGCAGCTTAGGCAGGGCCTACGAGCAGTACTTC. Its protein product is CASSLGRAYEQYF.